This T cell receptor beta chain was retrieved from a study of blood T cells in healthy people across ages. Across the study: Capture via template switching afforded approximately one barcoded beta molecule per two T cells.

CDR3 length equals 14 residues. A second PCR of 7 to 11 cycles used a sample-barcoded 5' primer and a J-beta primer mix. TCRdb reanalysed the 5' RACE reads using MiXCR and keeps one entry per CDR3 protein. The sample shows fewer than 750,000 distinct CDR3 sequences, around 50% of them seen only once. This clonotype was counted a single time. This receptor was taken from an elderly woman in good health. This chain links TRBV12-3 or TRBV12-4 with TRBJ2-5, with 11 bases matching TRBD1. TRBJ2-7 explains the end of the DNA better; the J call may be wrong. Sequencing was carried out using blood. CDR3 loop: CASSGQGAPYEQYF. The CDR3 nucleotides are TGTGCCAGCAGTGGACAGGGGGCCCCCTACGAGCAGTACTTC.